A selection of T cell receptor beta chains follows, all from one sample in a study of T cell responses to AZD1222 COVID-19 vaccine. Profiling relied on immunoSEQ multiplex PCR, and the TCRdb table lists in-frame clones only, not all of them. The table lists 72,000 or so clones, roughly 90% of them singletons, with more than 4% in the top ten. The sample here was peripheral blood, taken on day 0 of AZD1222 vaccination. These receptors all come from an adult in good health. Each CDR3 is given with its conserved first and last residue. The order of the fields is CDR3 protein, CDR3 DNA, D gene, clone size, J gene, V gene. A D gene is named only where the DNA matches it firmly. Some rows mark clone size as missing; the rest say once, few, many or name a class of expanded clone.

CSAFDRGRYTF | TGCAGTGCGTTCGACAGGGGTCGCTACACCTTC | TRBD1 | . | TRBJ1-2 | TRBV20-1
CASSRISGGEGNEQFF | TGCGCCAGCAGCCGAATCTCGGGCGGAGAAGGGAATGAGCAGTTCTTC | . | . | TRBJ2-1 | TRBV4-3
CASSHPVAEGEAQYF | TGTGCCAGCAGCCATCCCGTTGCAGAGGGGGAGGCGCAGTACTTC | . | . | TRBJ2-7 | TRBV27
CASSREVETEAFF | TGCGCCAGCAGCAGAGAGGTAGAAACTGAAGCTTTCTTT | . | . | TRBJ1-1 | TRBV5-1
CASGLGNSYEQYF | TGTGCTAGTGGTTTAGGGAACTCCTACGAGCAGTACTTC | . | . | TRBJ2-7 | TRBV12-5
CASSIRGQGDTEAFF | TGTGCCAGCAGCATTCGGGGACAGGGGGACACTGAAGCTTTCTTT | TRBD1 | . | TRBJ1-1 | TRBV7-9
CASSAVIGNTIYF | TGTGCCAGCAGTGCAGTAATCGGAAACACCATATATTTT | . | . | TRBJ1-3 | TRBV12-3/TRBV12-4
CASSLVGRVSSYNSPLHF | TGCGCCAGCAGCTTGGTCGGGCGCGTCAGCTCCTATAATTCACCCCTCCACTTT | . | . | TRBJ1-6 | TRBV5-1
CASSPQEVRTSYEQYF | TGTGCCAGCAGCCCGCAGGAGGTGCGGACCTCCTACGAGCAGTACTTC | . | . | TRBJ2-7 | TRBV7-6
CASSLDRDGGAFF | TGTGCCAGCAGCTTAGATAGGGACGGGGGAGCTTTCTTT | . | once | TRBJ1-1 | TRBV11-3
CASSLADTQYF | TGTGCCAGCAGTTTGGCCGATACGCAGTATTTT | . | . | TRBJ2-3 | TRBV12-3/TRBV12-4
CAWKRQGLTEAFF | TGTGCCTGGAAAAGGCAGGGTCTCACTGAAGCTTTCTTT | . | . | TRBJ1-1 | TRBV30
CASSQRILAGETNHNEQFF | TGCGCCAGCAGCCAAAGAATCCTAGCGGGGGAAACCAACCACAATGAGCAGTTCTTC | TRBD2 | . | TRBJ2-1 | TRBV4-1
CASSPRVRGYNEQFF | TGTGCCAGCAGCCCCCGCGTGAGGGGCTACAATGAGCAGTTCTTC | . | . | TRBJ2-1 | TRBV11-3
CASSTRGDYEQYF | TGTGCCAGCAGCACCAGAGGTGATTACGAGCAGTACTTC | . | . | TRBJ2-7 | TRBV5-4
CASSVGQRGDEQFF | TGTGCCAGCAGCGTAGGGCAGAGGGGCGATGAGCAGTTCTTC | . | . | TRBJ2-1 | TRBV9
CASSPFLGSGTGELFF | TGTGCCAGCTCACCGTTCCTGGGGTCGGGCACCGGGGAGCTGTTTTTT | . | . | TRBJ2-2 | TRBV18
CASSPTPGQPYQPQHF | TGTGCCAGCAGTCCCACTCCGGGACAGCCCTATCAGCCCCAGCATTTT | TRBD1 | . | TRBJ1-5 | TRBV28
CASSEGLNTEAFF | TGTGCCAGCAGTGAAGGCCTCAACACTGAAGCTTTCTTT | . | . | TRBJ1-1 | TRBV2
CASSKGGQTNTEAFF | TGTGCCAGCAGCAAGGGCGGACAGACGAACACTGAAGCTTTCTTT | . | . | TRBJ1-1 | TRBV5-4
CASSPQGAGGNEQFF | TGTGCCAGCTCACCCCAGGGGGCAGGAGGGAATGAGCAGTTCTTC | TRBD1 | . | TRBJ2-1 | TRBV18
CASLVQGKETQYF | TGTGCCAGCTTGGTACAGGGTAAAGAGACCCAGTACTTC | . | once | TRBJ2-5 | TRBV2
CASSEQGARGNYGYTF | TGTGCCAGTAGTGAACAGGGGGCGCGGGGTAACTATGGCTACACCTTC | TRBD1 | . | TRBJ1-2 | TRBV19
CASTSFGYTF | TGTGCCAGCACCTCATTTGGCTACACCTTC | . | . | TRBJ1-2 | TRBV12-3/TRBV12-4
CASSKASRGEHLTYNSPLHF | TGTGCCAGCAGCAAAGCGAGTCGGGGGGAACACCTCACTTATAATTCACCCCTCCACTTT | . | . | TRBJ1-6 | TRBV21-1
CASSPTGTGPYEQYF | TGTGCCAGCTCACCAACCGGGACAGGGCCCTACGAGCAGTACTTC | TRBD1 | . | TRBJ2-7 | TRBV18
CASSNPGQGPLYEQYF | TGTGCCAGCAGCAATCCGGGACAGGGGCCTTTATACGAGCAGTACTTC | TRBD1 | . | TRBJ2-7 | TRBV11-3
CASSSSGGNTGELFF | TGTGCCAGCAGTTCTAGCGGGGGGAACACCGGGGAGCTGTTTTTT | TRBD2 | . | TRBJ2-2 | TRBV6-5
CASWTVYGDEKLFF | TGTGCCAGCTGGACGGTATATGGGGATGAAAAACTGTTTTTT | . | . | TRBJ1-4 | TRBV6-6
CASSPRQIANYGYTF | TGTGCCAGCAGCCCCCGACAGATAGCTAACTATGGCTACACCTTC | . | . | TRBJ1-2 | TRBV7-9
CASSLLAGTDTQYF | TGTGCCAGCAGCCTTCTAGCGGGCACAGATACGCAGTATTTT | TRBD2 | . | TRBJ2-3 | TRBV7-2